This record covers a single TCR beta chain. Each 20-30 mg portion of unsorted bulk tissue served as the source for co-extraction of RNA and DNA. Patients in the cohort were treatment-naive and living with chronic HBV infection. TCR beta cDNA was reverse-transcribed from about 500 ng of total RNA. The reaction used a constant-region primer and ProtoScript II reverse transcriptase. Modified slightly, ARM-PCR produced TCR beta libraries over three nested multiplex PCR rounds. The first two PCR rounds, roughly 10 cycles each, used TRBV1-TRBV30 forward primers and a C-beta reverse primer. Each CDR3 protein gets one entry after TCRdb re-called the multiplex PCR reads with MiXCR. Among over 100,000 distinct CDR3 sequences listed, around 70% were seen once. The data originate from a study of tumor-infiltrating lymphocytes in primary liver carcinoma. Study overall: Stage T1-T3 N0M0 and a size of roughly 4.2 to 11 cm characterized the tumors.

Looked up from germline, CDR1 is SGHAT and CDR2 is FQNNGV. Trimming stripped 5 bases from V and 4 bases from J, with 15 bases between. CDR3 size: 14 residues. The sample was tumor-adjacent normal liver tissue. The rearrangement links TRBV11-2 to TRBJ2-7; the D gene could be TRBD1 or TRBD2 (5 bases each). This TCR came from a woman in her fifties or sixties with primary liver carcinoma and hepatitis B virus infection. The CDR3 loop reads CASSAQEGRYEQYF. The CDR3 DNA reads TGTGCCAGCAGCGCCCAAGAGGGACGATACGAGCAGTACTTC.